Reported below is one T cell receptor (beta chain). No antigen is known for it. Using immunoSEQ multiplex PCR, the repertoire was profiled, and TCRdb retains in-frame clones only, with some absent. The table shows about 94,000 clones, with nearly 90% occurring only once. This record belongs to a study of T cell responses to AZD1222 COVID-19 vaccine. Study outcomes and limitations: Most donors were white British and more were female, and clonal diversity was possibly underestimated. Vaccine-associated CD4 TCRs spanned spike, dominant at 160-218 and 743-854. Just a handful of AZD1222 recipients were seropositive at baseline.

This CDR3 spans 13 amino acids. In germline, CDR1 is MNHEY, CDR2 SVGAGI. Trimming pared 6 bases from V and 6 bases from J, leaving 12 bases between. The source was peripheral blood, collected on day 0 of AZD1222 vaccination. This receptor was obtained from an adult in good health. The chain combines TRBV6-5 with TRBJ1-5; D gene ambiguous. The CDR3 sequence is CASSTVWGQPQHF. In DNA, the CDR3 is TGTGCCAGCAGCACTGTCTGGGGTCAGCCCCAGCATTTT.